The present T cell receptor (beta chain) was sequenced within a study of blood T cell repertoires in COVID-19 (TCRdb year 2020). Concerning the study at large: The collaborator samples originated in the United States, Italy and Spain and spanned the acute and convalescent phases of COVID-19. Deeply sampled blood TCRbeta repertoires from subjects exposed to, actively infected with, or recovered from COVID-19 were included in the dataset. A de-identified subject ID, COVID-19 status, age in years and sex were almost always included in the sample metadata. The repertoires were released in a freely available public database meant as a resource for research on the immune response to SARS-CoV-2. The prospective study material was composed of cDNA or gDNA derived from T cells, B-cell-depleted T cells, or PBMCs. The samples were drawn from the first 160 participants of the ongoing ImmuneRACE study and from 1,200 or so subjects provided by 6 global collaborators. Where available, HLA class I and class II types were obtained from metadata supplied by the sample provider rather than from assay-based typing. Results and caveats for the whole study, not just this receptor: How much clinical and demographic metadata was included differed by source and by participant, and the metadata was provided uncurated.

TCRbeta CDR3 regions were amplified from genomic DNA using the immunoSEQ Assay, a bias-controlled multiplex PCR. As for how the authors treated the data: The number of nucleated cells in each sample was estimated by amplification of reference gene primers within the assay. To quantify the absolute abundance of each unique TCRbeta CDR3 rearrangement, sequence reads were collapsed and filtered. Productive Simpson clonality was computed per sample as the square root of Simpson's diversity index over productive rearrangements. Sourced from immuneACCESS, this table was stored by TCRdb with only in-frame sequences that have V and J called. A share of the clones is absent; for the studies checked, an unresolved V gene accounts for under half, and the remainder has no known explanation. The D gene and trimming were derived from the DNA, and the V and J assignments and clone size from that table. This sample lists 220,000 or so clones; roughly 80% were detected once. The biggest ten clones account for 4.5% to 7% of the sample.

Per the germline V gene, MGHDK is the CDR1 and SYGVNS is the CDR2. Its CDR3 holds 17 amino acids, cysteine through phenylalanine. The sequence is cut down to CDR3 DNA, 51 bases in frame from base 1. V is clipped by 6 bases and J by 1 base, and the sequence between their germline boundaries is 20 bases long. The collaborating institutions used their own protocols to collect whole blood in K2EDTA tubes. For TCRbeta analysis, collaborator samples were shipped as frozen whole blood, as isolated PBMCs, or as DNA extracted from either sample type. About this clone: Its binding antigen is unknown. No base quality values were provided; no much bigger clone lies one nucleotide off.

Recombination joined TRBV25-1 with TRBJ2-3, with TRBD2 as a weak D call on 6 bases. This TCR was sampled from a woman aged 70-85 years with acute or convalescent COVID-19. Sequenced input: peripheral blood. The CDR3 here reads CASSALRRGTGTDTQYF. The nucleotide sequence reads TGTGCCAGCAGCGCCCTTAGACGGGGGACGGGCACAGATACGCAGTATTTT.